A selection of T cell receptor beta chains follows, all from one sample in a study of blood T cell dynamics during melanoma immunotherapy. TCRdb's copy holds only in-frame clones and misses some; the assay was immunoSEQ multiplex PCR. This table has 6,300 or so clones, approximately 91% appearing once. The sequenced sample was cell-free DNA from blood, obtained from a patient treated with checkpoint blockade. Receptor source: a human donor with melanoma. Each CDR3 is given with its conserved first and last residue. D genes are given only for firm matches. Where a row states a size, it is once, few, many or the class of an expanded clone; other rows omit it.

clone_size | j_call | d_call | v_call | cdr3_aa | cdr3_nt
. | TRBJ1-2 | . | TRBV7-9 | CASSLGRREFYGYTF | TGTGCCAGCAGCTTAGGTCGGCGGGAGTTCTATGGCTACACCTTC
. | TRBJ2-3 | TRBD1 | TRBV19 | CASRGQGFLNTQYF | TGTGCCAGTAGGGGACAGGGATTCCTCAATACGCAGTATTTT
. | TRBJ2-7 | TRBD2 | TRBV2 | CASSSSGGASEQYF | TGTGCCAGCAGTTCTAGCGGGGGGGCGTCAGAGCAGTACTTC
. | TRBJ2-3 | TRBD2 | TRBV10-3 | CAISAGAGTTDTQYF | TGTGCCATCAGTGCGGGAGCGGGAACAACAGATACGCAGTATTTT
. | TRBJ2-2 | TRBD1 | TRBV28 | CASSLDRVTERRTGELFF | TGTGCCAGCAGTTTGGACAGGGTAACGGAAAGACGCACCGGGGAGCTGTTTTTT
. | TRBJ1-2 | TRBD1 | TRBV5-1 | CASSLDREGGYTF | TGCGCCAGCAGCCTTGACAGGGAAGGAGGCTACACCTTC
. | TRBJ2-7 | TRBD2 | TRBV30 | CAWRKDTRTSGAEQYF | TGTGCCTGGAGGAAGGACACCCGGACTAGCGGGGCCGAGCAGTACTTC
. | TRBJ1-2 | TRBD1 | TRBV12-5 | CASGLVIGTGVVGYTF | TGTGCTAGTGGTTTGGTAATTGGGACAGGGGTAGTGGGCTACACCTTC
. | TRBJ2-7 | TRBD1 | TRBV5-1 | CASSLGGTGTYEQYF | TGCGCCAGCAGCTTGGGCGGGACAGGGACCTACGAGCAGTACTTC
. | TRBJ2-2 | . | TRBV6-4 | CASRPQTTGELFF | TGTGCCAGCAGACCCCAAACCACCGGGGAGCTGTTTTTT
. | TRBJ1-1 | . | TRBV19 | CASSKQGATEAFF | TGTGCCAGTAGTAAACAGGGTGCCACTGAAGCTTTCTTT
few | TRBJ2-1 | TRBD2 | TRBV19 | CASSINGRDGLAPEQFF | TGTGCCAGTAGTATTAACGGCAGGGACGGACTAGCCCCTGAGCAGTTCTTC
few | TRBJ2-2 | . | TRBV2 | CASMGGELFF | TGTGCCAGCATGGGGGGGGAGCTGTTTTTT
. | TRBJ1-6 | TRBD1 | TRBV11-2 | CASKTLTGGQSNSPLHF | TGTGCCAGCAAGACGCTCACAGGGGGACAGAGTAATTCACCCCTCCACTTT
. | TRBJ1-2 | . | TRBV7-2 | CASSYKGQNYGYTF | TGTGCCAGCAGCTACAAGGGCCAGAACTATGGCTACACCTTC
. | TRBJ2-7 | TRBD2 | TRBV10-1 | CASSELLFAGGLYEQYF | TGCGCCAGCAGTGAATTATTATTCGCGGGGGGCCTTTACGAGCAGTACTTC
. | TRBJ1-5 | TRBD1 | TRBV11-3 | CASSLDYYRGINQPQHF | TGTGCCAGCAGCTTAGATTATTACAGGGGCATAAATCAGCCCCAGCATTTT
. | TRBJ2-7 | TRBD2 | TRBV11-1 | CASSRRAGGPGEQYF | TGTGCCAGCAGCCGCCGAGCGGGAGGGCCGGGGGAGCAGTACTTC